The next 3 T cell receptor beta chains were all read from a single sample in a study of blood T cells in healthy people across ages. Combining a sample-barcoded 5' primer with a J-beta primer mix, a second PCR ran for 7 to 11 cycles. Via MiXCR, TCRdb re-called the 5' RACE reads, giving one row per CDR3 protein. This sample has about 1.8 million distinct CDR3 sequences, with roughly 49% found just once. The source material was blood. These receptor sequences come from a woman between 40 and 50 years old in good health.

The chain combines TRBV20-1 with TRBJ2-1, with D maybe TRBD2 (6 bases). CDR1 DFQATT and CDR2 SNEGSKA come from the germline V gene (reference sequence). The V and J ends lost 1 base and 4 bases respectively, with 11 bases between them. The CDR3 is made up of 14 amino acids. The CDR3 bases are TGCAGTGCTAGAGGTGGGACTGTATACAATGAGCAGTTCTTC. Encoded protein: CSARGGTVYNEQFF.

The V and J genes are TRBV11-1 and TRBJ2-1, with 15 bases fitting TRBD2. This CDR3 spans 16 amino acids. CDR1 SGHAT and CDR2 FQDESV come from the germline V gene (reference sequence). J was trimmed by 6 bases and V by 5 bases; bases with no gene match: 5. Written as DNA, the CDR3 is TGTGCCAGCAGCACCGGACTAGCGGGGGGGAGCAATGAGCAGTTCTTC. This translates into CASSTGLAGGSNEQFF.

This clonotype has just a few counts. As DNA, the CDR3 is TGCAGTGCTAATCGGGACAAGAATTCACCCCTCCACTTT. Translation gives CSANRDKNSPLHF. The chain joins TRBV20-1 to TRBJ1-6, with D perhaps TRBD1 (6 bases). The length of the CDR3 is 13 residues. Trimming removed 4 bases at V and 7 bases at J, with 11 bases between. The germline V gene has CDR1 DFQATT and CDR2 SNEGSKA (reference sequence).